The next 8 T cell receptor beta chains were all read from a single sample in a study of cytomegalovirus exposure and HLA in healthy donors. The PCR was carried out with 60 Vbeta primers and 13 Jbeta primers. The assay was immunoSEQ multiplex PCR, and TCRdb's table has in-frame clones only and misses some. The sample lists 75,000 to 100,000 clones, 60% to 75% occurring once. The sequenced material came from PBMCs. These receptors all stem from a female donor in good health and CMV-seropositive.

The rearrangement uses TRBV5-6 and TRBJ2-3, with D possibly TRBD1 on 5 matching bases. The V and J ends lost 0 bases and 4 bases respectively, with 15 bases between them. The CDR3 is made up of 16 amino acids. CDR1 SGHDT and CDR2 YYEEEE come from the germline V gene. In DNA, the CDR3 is TGTGCCAGCAGCTTGGGACAGTTAATGCGGTCAGATACGCAGTATTTT. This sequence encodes CASSLGQLMRSDTQYF.

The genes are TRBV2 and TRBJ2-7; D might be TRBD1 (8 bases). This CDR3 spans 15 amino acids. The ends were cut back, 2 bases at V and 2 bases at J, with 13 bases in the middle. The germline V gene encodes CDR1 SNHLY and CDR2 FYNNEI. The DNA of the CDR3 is TGTGCCAGCAGTGAAAAACAGGGGGGGCCCTACGAGCAGTACTTC. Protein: CASSEKQGGPYEQYF.

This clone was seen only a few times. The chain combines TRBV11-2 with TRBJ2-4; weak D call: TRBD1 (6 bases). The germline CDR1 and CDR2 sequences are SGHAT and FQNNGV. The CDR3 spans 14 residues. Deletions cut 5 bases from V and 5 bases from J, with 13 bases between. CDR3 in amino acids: CASSIWRQENIQYF. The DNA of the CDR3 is TGTGCCAGCAGCATCTGGAGACAGGAAAACATTCAGTACTTC. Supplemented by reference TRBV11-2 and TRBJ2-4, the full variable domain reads EAGVAQSPRYKIIEKRQSVAFWCNPISGHATLYWYQQILGQGPKLLIQFQNNGVVDDSQLPKDRFSAERLKGVDSTLKIQPAKLEDSAVYLCASSIWRQENIQYFGAGTRLSVL.

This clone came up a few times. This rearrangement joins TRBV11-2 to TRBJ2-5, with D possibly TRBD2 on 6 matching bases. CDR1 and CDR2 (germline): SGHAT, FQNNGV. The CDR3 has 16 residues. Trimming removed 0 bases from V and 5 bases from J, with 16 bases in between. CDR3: CASSLELRWGRETQYF. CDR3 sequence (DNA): TGTGCCAGCAGCTTAGAACTCAGGTGGGGGAGGGAGACCCAGTACTTC.

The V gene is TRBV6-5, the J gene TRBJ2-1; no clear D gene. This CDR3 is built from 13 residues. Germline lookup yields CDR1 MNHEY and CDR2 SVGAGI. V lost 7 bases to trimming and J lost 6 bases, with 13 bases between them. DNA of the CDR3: TGTGCCAGCACCCCCAACCCGGGCAATGAGCAGTTCTTC. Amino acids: CASTPNPGNEQFF.

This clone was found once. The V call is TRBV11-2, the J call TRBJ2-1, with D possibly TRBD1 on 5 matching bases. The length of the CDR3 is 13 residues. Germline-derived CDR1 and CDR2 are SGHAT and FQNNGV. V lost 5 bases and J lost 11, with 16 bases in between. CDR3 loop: CASSVDISFKQFF. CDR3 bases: TGTGCCAGCAGCGTGGACATAAGCTTTAAGCAGTTCTTC.

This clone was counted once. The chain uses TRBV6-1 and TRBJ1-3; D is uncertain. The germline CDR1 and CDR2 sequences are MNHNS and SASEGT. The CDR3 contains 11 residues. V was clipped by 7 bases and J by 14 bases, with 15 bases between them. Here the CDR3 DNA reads TGTGCCAGCAAAACGCAGGCGATTCTATATTTT. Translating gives CASKTQAILYF.

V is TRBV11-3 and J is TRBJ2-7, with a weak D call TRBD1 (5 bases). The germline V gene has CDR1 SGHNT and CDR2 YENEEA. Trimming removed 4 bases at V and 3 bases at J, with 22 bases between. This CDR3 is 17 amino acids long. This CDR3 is CASSSRGPRTPYYEQYF. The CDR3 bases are TGTGCCAGCAGCTCTAGGGGCCCCCGGACACCATACTACGAGCAGTACTTC.